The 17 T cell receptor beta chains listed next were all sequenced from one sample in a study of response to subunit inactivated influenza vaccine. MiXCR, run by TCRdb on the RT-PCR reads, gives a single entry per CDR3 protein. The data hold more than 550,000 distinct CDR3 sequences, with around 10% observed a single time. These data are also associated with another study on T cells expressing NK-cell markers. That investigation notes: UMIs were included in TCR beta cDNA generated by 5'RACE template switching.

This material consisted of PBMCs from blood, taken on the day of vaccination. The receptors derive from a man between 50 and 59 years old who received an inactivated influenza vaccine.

The CDR3 DNA is TGTGCCAGCAGCGCGGGACTAGCAAGCTCCTACGAGCAGTACTTC. As protein: CASSAGLASSYEQYF. The chain links TRBV7-8 to TRBJ2-7, with TRBD2 matching over 9 bases. The junction had 5 bases not matched to a gene; V was cut back by 5 bases and J by 0 bases. Germline V lookup: CDR1 SGHVS, CDR2 FQNEAQ. The CDR3 is made up of 15 amino acids. Filled out from reference TRBV7-8 and TRBJ2-7, the complete variable domain reads GAGVSQSPRYKVAKRGQDVALRCDPISGHVSLFWYQQALGQGPEFLTYFQNEAQLDKSGLPSDRFFAERPEGSVSTLKIQRTQQEDSAVYLCASSAGLASSYEQYFGPGTRLTVT.

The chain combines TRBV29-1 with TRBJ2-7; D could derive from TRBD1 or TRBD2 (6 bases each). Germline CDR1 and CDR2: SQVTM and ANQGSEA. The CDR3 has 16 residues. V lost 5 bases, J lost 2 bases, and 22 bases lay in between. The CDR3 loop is CSVRPTSAGTTYEQYF. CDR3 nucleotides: TGCAGCGTTCGACCCACTTCCGCGGGGACAACCTACGAGCAGTACTTC.

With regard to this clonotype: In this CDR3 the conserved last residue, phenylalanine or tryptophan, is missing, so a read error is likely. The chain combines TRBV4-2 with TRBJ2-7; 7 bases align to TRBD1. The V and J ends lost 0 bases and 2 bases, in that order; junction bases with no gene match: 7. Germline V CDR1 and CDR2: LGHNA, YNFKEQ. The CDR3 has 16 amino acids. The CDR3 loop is CASSQDLGTVPYEQYL. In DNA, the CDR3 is TGTGCCAGCAGCCAAGATTTGGGGACAGTCCCCTACGAGCAGTACCTC.

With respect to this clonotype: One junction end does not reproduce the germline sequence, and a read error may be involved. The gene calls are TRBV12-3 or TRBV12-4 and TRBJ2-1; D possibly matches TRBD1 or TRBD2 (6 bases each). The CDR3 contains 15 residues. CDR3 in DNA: TGTGACAGCAGTTTGGGGGGCCGTACCTACAATGAGCAGTTCTTC. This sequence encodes CDSSLGGRTYNEQFF.

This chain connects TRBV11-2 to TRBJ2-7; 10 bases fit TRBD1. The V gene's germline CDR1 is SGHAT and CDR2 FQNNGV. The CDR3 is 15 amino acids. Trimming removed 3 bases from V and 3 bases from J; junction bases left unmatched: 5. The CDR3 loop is CASSFWGQGYYEQYF. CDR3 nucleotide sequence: TGTGCCAGCAGCTTTTGGGGACAGGGGTACTACGAGCAGTACTTC. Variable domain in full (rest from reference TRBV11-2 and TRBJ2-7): EAGVAQSPRYKIIEKRQSVAFWCNPISGHATLYWYQQILGQGPKLLIQFQNNGVVDDSQLPKDRFSAERLKGVDSTLKIQPAKLEDSAVYLCASSFWGQGYYEQYFGPGTRLTVT.

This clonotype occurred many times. The DNA for the CDR3 is TGCGCCAGCAGCTTTACGACAGGGTTTGGTGGCTACACCTTC. It specifies CASSFTTGFGGYTF. This sequence joins TRBV5-1 and TRBJ1-2; the match to TRBD1 covers 7 bases. Germline CDR1 SGHRS, CDR2 YFSETQ. CDR3 length: 14 amino acids. Trimming at V came to 2 bases and at J to 7 bases, leaving 8 bases not matched to a gene.

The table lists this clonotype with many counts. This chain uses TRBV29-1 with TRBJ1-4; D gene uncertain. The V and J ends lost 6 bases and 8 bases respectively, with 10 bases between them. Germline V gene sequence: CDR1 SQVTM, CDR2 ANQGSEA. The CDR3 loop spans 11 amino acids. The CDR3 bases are TGCAGCGTCCGATCGGGCGAAAAACTGTTTTTT. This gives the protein CSVRSGEKLFF.

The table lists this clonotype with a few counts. The CDR3, as DNA: TGCGCCAGCAGCTTGGCAGGGGGCGAAGTCAGTGAAAAACTGTTTTTT. It encodes CASSLAGGEVSEKLFF. This rearrangement joins TRBV5-1 to TRBJ1-4, with 8 bases that match TRBD1. The germline V gene has CDR1 SGHRS and CDR2 YFSETQ. J was trimmed by 7 bases and V by 0 bases; bases with no gene match: 8. This CDR3 is 16 amino acids long.

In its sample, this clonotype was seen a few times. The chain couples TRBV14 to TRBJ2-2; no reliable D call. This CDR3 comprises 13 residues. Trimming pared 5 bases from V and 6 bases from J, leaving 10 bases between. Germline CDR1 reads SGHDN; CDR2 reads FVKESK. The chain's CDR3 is CASSAQVAGELFF. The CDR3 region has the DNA TGTGCCAGCAGCGCCCAGGTCGCCGGGGAGCTGTTTTTT. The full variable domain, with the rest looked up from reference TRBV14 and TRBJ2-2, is EAGVTQFPSHSVIEKGQTVTLRCDPISGHDNLYWYRRVMGKEIKFLLHFVKESKQDESGMPNNRFLAERTGGTYSTLKVQPAELEDSGVYFCASSAQVAGELFFGEGSRLTVL.

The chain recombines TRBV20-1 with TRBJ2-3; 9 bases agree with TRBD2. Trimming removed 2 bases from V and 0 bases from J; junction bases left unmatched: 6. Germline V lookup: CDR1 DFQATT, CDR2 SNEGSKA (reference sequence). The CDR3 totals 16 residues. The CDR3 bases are TGCAGTGCTAGAAAGTATAGCGGGAGCAGCACAGATACGCAGTATTTT. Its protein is CSARKYSGSSTDTQYF.

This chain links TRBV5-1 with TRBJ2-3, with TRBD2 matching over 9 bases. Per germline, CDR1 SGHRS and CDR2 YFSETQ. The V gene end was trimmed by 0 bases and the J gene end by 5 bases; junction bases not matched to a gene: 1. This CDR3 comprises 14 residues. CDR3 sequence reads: CASSLVAGEDTQYF. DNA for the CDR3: TGCGCCAGCAGCTTGGTAGCGGGAGAAGATACGCAGTATTTT.

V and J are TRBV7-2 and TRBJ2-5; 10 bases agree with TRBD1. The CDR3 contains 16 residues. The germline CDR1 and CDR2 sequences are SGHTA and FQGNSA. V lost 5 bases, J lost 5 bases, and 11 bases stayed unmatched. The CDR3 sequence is CASSPGQGSFSETQYF. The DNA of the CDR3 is TGTGCCAGCAGCCCGGGACAGGGGTCTTTTTCGGAGACCCAGTACTTC.

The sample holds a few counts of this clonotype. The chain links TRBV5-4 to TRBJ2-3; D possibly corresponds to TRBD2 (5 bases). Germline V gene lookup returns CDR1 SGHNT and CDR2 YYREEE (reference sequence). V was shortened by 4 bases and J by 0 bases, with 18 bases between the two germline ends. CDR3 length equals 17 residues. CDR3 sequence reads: CASSGGQRTSSTDTQYF. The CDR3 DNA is TGTGCCAGCAGCGGAGGCCAGCGTACTTCTAGCACAGATACGCAGTATTTT.

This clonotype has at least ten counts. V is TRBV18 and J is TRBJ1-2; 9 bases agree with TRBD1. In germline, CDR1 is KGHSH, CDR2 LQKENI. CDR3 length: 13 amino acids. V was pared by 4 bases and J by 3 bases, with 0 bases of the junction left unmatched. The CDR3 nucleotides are TGTGCCAGCTCACGACAGGGGGACTATGGCTACACCTTC. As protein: CASSRQGDYGYTF.

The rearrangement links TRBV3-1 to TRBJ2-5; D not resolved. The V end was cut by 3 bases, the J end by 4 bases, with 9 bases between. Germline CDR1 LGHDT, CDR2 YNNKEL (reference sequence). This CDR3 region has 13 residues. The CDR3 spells CASSQFPGETQYF. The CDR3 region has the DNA TGTGCCAGCAGCCAGTTCCCGGGAGAGACCCAGTACTTC.

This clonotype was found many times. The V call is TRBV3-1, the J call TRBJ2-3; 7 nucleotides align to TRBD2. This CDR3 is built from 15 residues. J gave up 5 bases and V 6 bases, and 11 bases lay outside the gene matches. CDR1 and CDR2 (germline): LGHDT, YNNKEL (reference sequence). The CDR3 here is CASSSSGAAGDTQYF. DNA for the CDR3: TGTGCCAGCAGTTCAAGCGGGGCGGCGGGAGATACGCAGTATTTT.

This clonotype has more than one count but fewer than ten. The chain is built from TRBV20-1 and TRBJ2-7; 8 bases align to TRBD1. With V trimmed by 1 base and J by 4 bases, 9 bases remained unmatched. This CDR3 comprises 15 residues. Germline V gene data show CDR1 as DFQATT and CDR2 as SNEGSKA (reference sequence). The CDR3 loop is CSARARTGKKYEQYF. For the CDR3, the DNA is TGCAGTGCTAGAGCCCGGACAGGGAAAAAGTACGAGCAGTACTTC.